This TCR beta chain was obtained from a study of OX40 agonist ivuxolimab in advanced cancers. V was trimmed by 1 base and J by 5 bases, leaving 14 bases between them. Germline V CDR1 and CDR2: MNHNS, SASEGT. The CDR3 is 15 residues long. Repertoires were generated with immunoSEQ multiplex PCR, while TCRdb's copy carries only in-frame clones and drops some. This sample has roughly 30,000 clones; approximately 86% occur once, and the top ten carry 29%. This clone is deemed medium-sized. This sequence originates from an adult with an advanced solid tumor such as melanoma, head and neck, liver or kidney cancer. The source was CD4+ or CD8+ T cells sorted from blood, collected in a trial of the OX40 agonist ivuxolimab. The chain links TRBV6-1 to TRBJ2-5; tentative D call: TRBD1 (5 bases). CDR3 sequence reads: CASSEELGRFETQYF. DNA for the CDR3: TGTGCCAGCAGTGAAGAACTGGGGCGGTTCGAGACCCAGTACTTC.